Listed here are 17 T cell receptor beta chains from one sample, sequenced in a study of T cells after yellow fever vaccination. A single record per CDR3 protein comes from TCRdb applying MiXCR to the 5' RACE reads. Of about 47,000 distinct CDR3 sequences listed, 7.4% are singletons. Material: CD8+ T cells sorted from PBMCs, obtained around 16 days after the first yellow fever vaccination. The receptors here all came from a man aged 18-30 years who received the YFV17D yellow fever vaccine.

There are many counts of this clonotype. The chain has TRBV5-1 and TRBJ2-7; D uncertain. Germline V gene sequence: CDR1 SGHRS, CDR2 YFSETQ. Trimming took off 1 base at V and 2 bases at J, with 4 bases between the two ends. The CDR3 covers 12 residues. CDR3: CASSLRPYEQYF. CDR3 nucleotide sequence: TGCGCCAGCAGCTTGCGGCCCTACGAGCAGTACTTC.

J is TRBJ2-1 and V is TRBV7-6, with 8 bases identical to TRBD2. Germline-derived CDR1 and CDR2 are SGHVS and FNYEAQ. The CDR3 has 18 residues. The V gene end was trimmed by 1 base and the J gene end by 4 bases; junction bases not matched to a gene: 12. DNA for the CDR3: TGTGCCAGCAGCTTAGACCGGGGGGGGGGCCCCGGGTACAATGAGCAGTTCTTC. It codes for CASSLDRGGGPGYNEQFF. The whole variable domain, remainder taken from reference TRBV7-6 and TRBJ2-1, is GAGVSQSPRYKVTKRGQDVALRCDPISGHVSLYWYRQALGQGPEFLTYFNYEAQQDKSGLPNDRFSAERPEGSISTLTIQRTEQRDSAMYRCASSLDRGGGPGYNEQFFGPGTRLTVL.

This clonotype was observed at least ten times. The chain is built from TRBV7-8 and TRBJ1-5, with D unresolved. This CDR3 comprises 16 residues. The germline CDR1 and CDR2 sequences are SGHVS and FQNEAQ. V lost 1 base and J lost 3, with 13 bases in between. CDR3 bases: TGTGCCAGCAGCTTAGGTGGATTGGGGTACAATCAGCCCCAGCATTTT. Translated: CASSLGGLGYNQPQHF.

This clonotype was recorded many times. V is TRBV19 and J is TRBJ2-3; 12 nucleotides match TRBD2. CDR3 length equals 13 residues. Germline V lookup: CDR1 LNHDA, CDR2 SQIVND (reference sequence). After removal of 6 bases from V and 5 bases from J, the junction contained 0 bases not matched to a gene. The DNA for the CDR3 is TGTGCCAGTAGGGGACTAGCGGGAGATACGCAGTATTTT. Amino acids: CASRGLAGDTQYF. The variable domain in full, completed from reference TRBV19 and TRBJ2-3, reads DGGITQSPKYLFRKEGQNVTLSCEQNLNHDAMYWYRQDPGQGLRLIYYSQIVNDFQKGDIAEGYSVSREKKESFPLTVTSAQKNPTAFYLCASRGLAGDTQYFGPGTRLTVL.

V and J are TRBV5-1 and TRBJ2-5; D is possibly TRBD1 or TRBD2 (5 bases each). This CDR3 is built from 15 residues. The germline V and J ends were trimmed by 3 bases and 5 bases, with 17 bases remaining between them. From germline, CDR1 is SGHRS and CDR2 YFSETQ. DNA for the CDR3: TGCGCCAGCAGCTCGGCTCGGGGCGCGGGTGAGACCCAGTACTTC. It codes for CASSSARGAGETQYF.

In this sample, this clonotype turned up many times. This chain uses TRBV18 with TRBJ2-7; D uncertain. In germline, CDR1 is KGHSH, CDR2 LQKENI. The CDR3 length is 13 residues. V lost 4 bases, J lost 2 bases, and 9 bases lay in between. The CDR3 DNA reads TGTGCCAGCTCACGCGGCGGCACCTACGAGCAGTACGTC. Its translation: CASSRGGTYEQYV.

This clonotype was observed many times. This chain connects TRBV4-3 to TRBJ1-2; 7 bases map to TRBD1. Per germline, CDR1 LGHNA and CDR2 YSLEER. The V segment lost 4 bases and the J segment 2 bases; nucleotides outside the gene matches: 7. The CDR3 has 15 amino acids. CDR3 sequence (DNA): TGCGCCAGCAGCCCCGAGACAGGGACCAACTATGGCTACACCTTC. Amino acid sequence: CASSPETGTNYGYTF.

This clonotype has a handful of counts. CDR3 coding DNA: TGCGCCAGCAGCCAAGGGAGCGGACCGGGGGAGACCCAGTACTTC. Its translation: CASSQGSGPGETQYF. The chain employs TRBV4-1 and TRBJ2-5; D perhaps matches TRBD2 (5 bases). Germline CDR1 is MGHRA and CDR2 is YSYEKL. Trimming removed 1 base from V and 5 bases from J, with 14 bases in between. This CDR3 spans 15 amino acids.

This clonotype was detected ten times or more. The chain recombines TRBV4-1 with TRBJ1-1; D remains unclear. CDR1 is MGHRA, CDR2 YSYEKL, per germline. V lost 1 base and J lost 6, with 6 bases in between. The CDR3 has 12 amino acids. CDR3 protein: CASSQGKSEAFF. DNA of the CDR3: TGCGCCAGCAGCCAAGGGAAGTCTGAAGCTTTCTTT.

On this clonotype itself: This could be a read error, since a much larger clone is one nucleotide away. The CDR3 region is CASLEGDRCSDTQYF. CDR3 bases: TGTGCCAGCTTAGAAGGGGACAGGTGTTCAGATACGCAGTATTTT. The V call is TRBV7-6, the J call TRBJ2-3; 8 positions match TRBD1. Germline loops: CDR1 SGHVS, CDR2 FNYEAQ. The CDR3 length is 15 residues. V was pared by 8 bases and J by 4 bases, with 11 bases of the junction left unmatched.

This clonotype was seen many times. The genes are TRBV10-2 and TRBJ2-1; D remains ambiguous. V lost 4 bases, J lost 4 bases, and 5 bases lay in between. There are 12 residues in the CDR3. Germline CDR1 is WSHSY and CDR2 is SAAADI. The CDR3 DNA reads TGCGCCAGCAGTGTAAATTACAATGAGCAGTTCTTC. Residues: CASSVNYNEQFF.

For this clonotype: A clone one base away is much larger, so this may be a read error. This rearrangement joins TRBV4-1 to TRBJ1-1; TRBD1 is a possible D gene (5 bases). Germline V gives CDR1 MGHRA, CDR2 YSYEKL. The CDR3 loop spans 14 amino acids. The chain's CDR3 is CASSQDRQNTEGFF. The CDR3 coding sequence is TGCGCCAGCAGCCAAGATCGACAGAACACTGAAGGTTTCTTT.

This clonotype was seen ten or more times. This rearrangement joins TRBV4-1 to TRBJ2-3; D may be TRBD2 (7 bases). The V and J ends lost 4 bases and 6 bases respectively, with 14 bases between them. This CDR3 is built from 14 residues. CDR1 is MGHRA, CDR2 YSYEKL, per germline. The CDR3 DNA reads as TGCGCCAGCAGCCCCCCGGGGGGCTTGGATACGCAGTATTTT. As protein: CASSPPGGLDTQYF.

This chain connects TRBV20-1 to TRBJ2-5; either TRBD1 or TRBD2 may fit D (6 bases each). V shed 1 base and J shed 2 bases, with 20 bases lying between them. CDR1 DFQATT and CDR2 SNEGSKA come from the germline V gene (reference sequence). The CDR3 has 17 amino acids. CDR3: CSARAWVEGERQETQYF. The CDR3, as DNA: TGCAGTGCTAGAGCTTGGGTGGAGGGGGAAAGACAAGAGACCCAGTACTTC.

This clonotype was detected many times. V and J are TRBV12-3 or TRBV12-4 and TRBJ2-4; no clear D. The V gene lost 7 bases and the J gene lost 0 bases, with 16 bases spanning the gap. The length of the CDR3 is 16 residues. CDR3 nucleotide sequence: TGTGCCAGCAACCCAGACGGCACACTAGCCAAAAACATTCAGTACTTC. Translating gives CASNPDGTLAKNIQYF.

The table lists this clonotype with many counts. The chain is built from TRBV12-3 or TRBV12-4 and TRBJ2-7; D not certain. The length of the CDR3 is 16 residues. V shed 4 bases and J shed 3 bases, with 19 bases lying between them. For the CDR3, the DNA is TGTGCCAGCAGTTACGAGTGGCCTCCCTCGGGCTACGAGCAGTACTTC. This translates into CASSYEWPPSGYEQYF.

By frequency in the sample, this clonotype is medium-sized (0.01 to 0.1%). The chain joins TRBV6-6 to TRBJ2-5, with TRBD1 matching over 8 bases. Per germline, CDR1 MNHNY and CDR2 SVGAGI (reference sequence). The CDR3 length is 12 residues. The V segment lost 5 bases and the J segment 9 bases; nucleotides outside the gene matches: 5. CDR3 in amino acids: CASSAGGGSQYF. CDR3 nucleotide sequence: TGTGCCAGCAGTGCAGGGGGCGGGTCCCAGTACTTC.